The TCR beta chain under discussion was sequenced for a study of T cells in Graves' hyperthyroidism and ophthalmopathy. Findings and caveats of the study: Ophthalmopathy cases were set apart from stable hyperthyroidism by a 13 V-J model. Most thyroid clonotypes with frequency above 0.001 were detected in blood.

Authors of the study amplified TCR beta CDR3 regions from RNA transcripts. A set of HTBI primers served as the primers for a first-round RT-PCR of the TCR CDR3. Each CDR3 protein gets one entry after TCRdb re-called the multiplex PCR reads with MiXCR. The sample lists 540,000 or so distinct CDR3 sequences, roughly 50% seen once, with around a fifth in the top ten. This clonotype was detected many times. The antigen remains unidentified. Sequenced sample: peripheral blood or thyroid tissue (not recorded which). This sequence originates from an adult woman with Graves' disease, either hyperthyroidism or ophthalmopathy (not recorded which).

The CDR3 region has the DNA TGTGCCAGCAGTTGGGACAGGGGGCAAAACACCATATATTTT. It codes for CASSWDRGQNTIYF. The V gene is TRBV27, the J gene TRBJ1-3; 12 bases are shared with TRBD1. V gave up 4 bases and J gave up 6 bases; unmatched junction bases: 1. The germline CDR1 and CDR2 sequences are MNHEY and SMNVEV (reference sequence). This CDR3 has 14 residues.